The rows below give T cell receptor beta chains drawn from one sample of a study of shared clonotypes between healthy human individuals. Profiling relied on immunoSEQ multiplex PCR, and the TCRdb table lists in-frame clones only, not all of them. The sample includes about 700,000 clones, less than 85% of them seen just once. Sequencing used memory CD4+ T cells sorted from blood. These receptors were obtained from a woman between 25 and 40 years old in good health. Each CDR3 is given with its conserved first and last residue. Fields, in order: V gene, clone size, D gene, J gene, CDR3 protein, CDR3 DNA. D genes are given only for firm matches. Clone size is stated in some rows and not others, as once, few, many or a class when expanded.

V: TRBV28
size: once
D: .
J: TRBJ1-3
CDR3: CASSPGSLGNTIYF
DNA: TGTGCCAGCAGTCCCGGGTCCCTAGGGAACACCATATATTTT

V: TRBV2
size: .
D: .
J: TRBJ2-5
CDR3: CASSGQFAETQYF
DNA: TGTGCCAGCAGCGGACAGTTCGCCGAGACCCAGTACTTC

V: TRBV6-1
size: .
D: .
J: TRBJ2-5
CDR3: CASPPRLGETQYF
DNA: TGTGCCAGCCCCCCCCGACTAGGGGAGACCCAGTACTTC

V: TRBV6-6
size: .
D: .
J: TRBJ2-3
CDR3: CASSLAVPSTDTQYF
DNA: TGTGCCAGCAGTTTAGCGGTTCCTAGCACAGATACGCAGTATTTT

V: TRBV7-8
size: .
D: .
J: TRBJ2-5
CDR3: CASSINSPQETQYF
DNA: TGTGCCAGCAGTATTAACAGTCCACAAGAGACCCAGTACTTC

V: TRBV5-1
size: once
D: TRBD1
J: TRBJ2-2
CDR3: CASNRAPGTGSSGELFF
DNA: TGCGCCAGCAACCGCGCCCCCGGGACAGGGAGTTCCGGGGAGCTGTTTTTT

V: TRBV18
size: .
D: .
J: TRBJ1-1
CDR3: CASSPGPQNTEAFF
DNA: TGTGCCAGCTCACCTGGCCCCCAGAACACTGAAGCTTTCTTT

V: TRBV19
size: .
D: .
J: TRBJ2-3
CDR3: CASSTRRSTDTQYF
DNA: TGTGCCAGTAGTACGAGGAGATCTACAGATACGCAGTATTTT

V: TRBV2
size: .
D: .
J: TRBJ1-3
CDR3: CASSRQGSSGNTIYF
DNA: TGTGCCAGCAGCCGTCAGGGGAGCTCTGGAAACACCATATATTTT

V: TRBV12-1
size: few
D: .
J: TRBJ1-2
CDR3: CASSFMLGFYGYTF
DNA: TGTGCCAGCAGCTTTATGCTGGGATTCTATGGCTACACCTTC

V: TRBV5-4
size: .
D: .
J: TRBJ1-3
CDR3: CASSLGQAGNTIYF
DNA: TGTGCCAGCAGCTTGGGACAAGCTGGAAACACCATATATTTT

V: TRBV2
size: .
D: .
J: TRBJ2-5
CDR3: CASSEETQYF
DNA: TGTGCCAGCAGTGAAGAGACCCAGTACTTC

V: TRBV4-2
size: .
D: .
J: TRBJ2-3
CDR3: CASSQDQSSAGYTQYF
DNA: TGTGCCAGCAGCCAAGATCAGTCCTCCGCGGGGTATACGCAGTATTTT

V: TRBV19
size: .
D: .
J: TRBJ1-1
CDR3: CASSMNGLNTEAFF
DNA: TGTGCCAGTAGTATGAACGGCCTGAACACTGAAGCTTTCTTT

V: TRBV27
size: .
D: .
J: TRBJ2-1
CDR3: CASSSFTQLAYNEQFF
DNA: TGTGCCAGCAGCTCCTTTACGCAATTAGCTTACAATGAGCAGTTCTTC

V: TRBV4-2
size: once
D: TRBD2
J: TRBJ2-5
CDR3: CASSQGLAGGQETQYF
DNA: TGTGCCAGCAGCCAAGGTCTAGCGGGAGGCCAAGAGACCCAGTACTTC

V: TRBV2
size: .
D: TRBD1
J: TRBJ1-5
CDR3: CASSGTGISNQPQHF
DNA: TGTGCCAGCAGTGGGACAGGAATTAGCAATCAGCCCCAGCATTTT

V: TRBV5-1
size: few
D: .
J: TRBJ1-1
CDR3: CASSPELRVRANTEAFF
DNA: TGCGCCAGCAGCCCGGAGCTGAGAGTCAGGGCAAACACTGAAGCTTTCTTT

V: TRBV7-8
size: .
D: TRBD2
J: TRBJ2-7
CDR3: CASSQGLAGEGEQYF
DNA: TGTGCCAGCAGCCAGGGACTAGCGGGAGAGGGCGAGCAGTACTTC

V: TRBV7-2
size: few
D: .
J: TRBJ1-5
CDR3: CASSLGLNSNQPQHF
DNA: TGTGCCAGCAGCTTAGGCCTGAATAGCAATCAGCCCCAGCATTTT

V: TRBV27
size: .
D: .
J: TRBJ1-3
CDR3: CASRLNSGNTIYF
DNA: TGTGCGAGTCGCCTTAACTCTGGAAACACCATATATTTT

V: TRBV6-1
size: .
D: TRBD2
J: TRBJ2-7
CDR3: CASSERGVYEQYF
DNA: TGTGCCAGCAGTGAACGGGGGGTCTACGAGCAGTACTTC

V: TRBV19
size: .
D: .
J: TRBJ2-3
CDR3: CASSIANSADTQYF
DNA: TGTGCCAGTAGTATAGCAAACAGTGCAGATACGCAGTATTTT

V: TRBV6-6
size: .
D: .
J: TRBJ2-7
CDR3: CASRPLRGGSYEQYF
DNA: TGTGCCAGCAGACCCCTCCGCGGCGGCTCCTACGAGCAGTACTTC

V: TRBV27
size: .
D: .
J: TRBJ2-2
CDR3: CASRPILGPGELFF
DNA: TGTGCCAGCAGGCCGATACTAGGTCCCGGGGAGCTGTTTTTT

V: TRBV1
size: .
D: .
J: TRBJ1-2
CDR3: CTSSQVGDRGLRYGYTF
DNA: TGCACCAGCAGCCAAGTTGGGGACAGGGGGCTTAGGTATGGCTACACCTTC

V: TRBV5-6
size: once
D: .
J: TRBJ2-3
CDR3: CASSFFGVVGADTQYF
DNA: TGTGCCAGCAGCTTCTTCGGGGTGGTAGGTGCAGATACGCAGTATTTT

V: TRBV11-2
size: .
D: .
J: TRBJ2-6
CDR3: CASSLDPALGANVLTF
DNA: TGTGCCAGCAGCTTGGATCCAGCTCTAGGGGCCAACGTCCTGACTTTC

V: TRBV29-1
size: few
D: .
J: TRBJ1-1
CDR3: CSVEDRGFMNTEAFF
DNA: TGCAGCGTTGAAGATCGGGGGTTCATGAACACTGAAGCTTTCTTT

V: TRBV7-2
size: .
D: .
J: TRBJ2-6
CDR3: CASSFGGSGANVLTF
DNA: TGTGCCAGCAGCTTTGGGGGGTCTGGGGCCAACGTCCTGACTTTC

V: TRBV5-8
size: .
D: TRBD1
J: TRBJ1-5
CDR3: CASSEGQGGGNQPQHF
DNA: TGTGCCAGCAGCGAGGGACAGGGCGGCGGCAATCAGCCCCAGCATTTT

V: TRBV19
size: .
D: .
J: TRBJ2-6
CDR3: CASKGAGANVLTF
DNA: TGTGCCAGTAAGGGGGCTGGGGCCAACGTCCTGACTTTC

V: TRBV2
size: .
D: .
J: TRBJ1-4
CDR3: CASSDVGLATNEKLFF
DNA: TGTGCCAGCAGTGACGTTGGGTTAGCAACTAATGAAAAACTGTTTTTT